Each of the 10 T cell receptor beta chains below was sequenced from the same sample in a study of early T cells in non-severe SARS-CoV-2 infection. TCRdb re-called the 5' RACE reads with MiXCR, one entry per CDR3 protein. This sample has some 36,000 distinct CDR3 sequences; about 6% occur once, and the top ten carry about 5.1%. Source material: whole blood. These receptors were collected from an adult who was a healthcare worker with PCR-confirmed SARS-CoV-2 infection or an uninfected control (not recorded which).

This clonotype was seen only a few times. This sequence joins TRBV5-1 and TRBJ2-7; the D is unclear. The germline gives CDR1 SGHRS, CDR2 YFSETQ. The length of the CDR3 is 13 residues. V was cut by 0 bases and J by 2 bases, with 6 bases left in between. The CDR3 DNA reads TGCGCCAGCAGCTTGGACAGTACCTACGAGCAGTACTTC. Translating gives CASSLDSTYEQYF.

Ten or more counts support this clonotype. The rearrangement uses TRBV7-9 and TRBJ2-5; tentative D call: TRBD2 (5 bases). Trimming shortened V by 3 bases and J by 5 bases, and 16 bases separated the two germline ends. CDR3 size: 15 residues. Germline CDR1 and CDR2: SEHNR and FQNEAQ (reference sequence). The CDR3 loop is CASSFGSSGWETQYF. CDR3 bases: TGTGCCAGCAGCTTCGGCTCCAGCGGATGGGAGACCCAGTACTTC.

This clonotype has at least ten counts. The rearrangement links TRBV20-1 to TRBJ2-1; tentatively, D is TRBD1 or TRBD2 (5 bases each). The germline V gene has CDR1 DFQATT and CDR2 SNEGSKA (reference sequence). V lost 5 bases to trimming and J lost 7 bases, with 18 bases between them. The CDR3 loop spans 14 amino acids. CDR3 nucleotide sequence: TGCAGTGCTGTCGGGACCCCCGATTCAAATGAGCAGTTCTTC. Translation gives CSAVGTPDSNEQFF.

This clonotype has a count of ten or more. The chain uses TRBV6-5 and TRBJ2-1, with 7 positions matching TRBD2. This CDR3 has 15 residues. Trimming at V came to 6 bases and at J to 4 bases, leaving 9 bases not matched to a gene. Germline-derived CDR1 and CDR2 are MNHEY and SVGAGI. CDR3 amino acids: CASRHAGEGYNEQFF. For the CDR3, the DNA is TGTGCCAGCAGGCATGCGGGAGAGGGATACAATGAGCAGTTCTTC.

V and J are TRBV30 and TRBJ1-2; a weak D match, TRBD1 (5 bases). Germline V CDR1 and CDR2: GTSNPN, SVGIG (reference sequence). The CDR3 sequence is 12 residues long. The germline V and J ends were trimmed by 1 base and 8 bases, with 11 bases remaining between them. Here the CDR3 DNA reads TGTGCCTGGAGTGAAACCGAGGGGGGCTACACCTTC. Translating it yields CAWSETEGGYTF.

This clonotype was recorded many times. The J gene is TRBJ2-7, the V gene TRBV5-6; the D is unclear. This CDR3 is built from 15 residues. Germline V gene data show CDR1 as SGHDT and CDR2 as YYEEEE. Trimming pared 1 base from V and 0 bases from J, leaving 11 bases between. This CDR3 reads CASSLRFPDSYEQYF. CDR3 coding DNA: TGTGCCAGCAGCTTGAGGTTCCCAGACTCCTACGAGCAGTACTTC.

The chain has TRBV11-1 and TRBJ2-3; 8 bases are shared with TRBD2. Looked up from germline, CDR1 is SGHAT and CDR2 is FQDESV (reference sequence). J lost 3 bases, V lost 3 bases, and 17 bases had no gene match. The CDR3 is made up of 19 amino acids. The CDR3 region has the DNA TGTGCCAGCAGCTTGGGCAGGGCGCTAGCGGGCTGGGCGACAGATACGCAGTATTTT. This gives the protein CASSLGRALAGWATDTQYF.

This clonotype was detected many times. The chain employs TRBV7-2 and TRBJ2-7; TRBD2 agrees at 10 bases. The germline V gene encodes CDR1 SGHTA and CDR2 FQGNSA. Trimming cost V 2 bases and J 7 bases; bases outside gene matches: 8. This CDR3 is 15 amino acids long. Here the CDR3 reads CASSLNLAGVREQYF. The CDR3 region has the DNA TGTGCCAGCAGCTTAAACCTAGCGGGAGTTCGGGAGCAGTACTTC.

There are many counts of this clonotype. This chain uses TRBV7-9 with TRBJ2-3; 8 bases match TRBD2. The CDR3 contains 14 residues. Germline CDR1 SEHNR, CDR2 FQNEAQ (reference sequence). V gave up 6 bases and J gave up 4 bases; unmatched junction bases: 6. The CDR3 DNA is TGTGCCAGCAGTTACGGACTAGCCCCAGATACGCAGTATTTT. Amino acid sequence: CASSYGLAPDTQYF.

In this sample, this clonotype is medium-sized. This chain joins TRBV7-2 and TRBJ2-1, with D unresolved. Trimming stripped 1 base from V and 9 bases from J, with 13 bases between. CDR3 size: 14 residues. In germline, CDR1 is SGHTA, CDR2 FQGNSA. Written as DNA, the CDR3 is TGTGCCAGCAGCTTAGGGGCTAGTAGGAGTGAGCAGTTCTTC. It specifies CASSLGASRSEQFF.